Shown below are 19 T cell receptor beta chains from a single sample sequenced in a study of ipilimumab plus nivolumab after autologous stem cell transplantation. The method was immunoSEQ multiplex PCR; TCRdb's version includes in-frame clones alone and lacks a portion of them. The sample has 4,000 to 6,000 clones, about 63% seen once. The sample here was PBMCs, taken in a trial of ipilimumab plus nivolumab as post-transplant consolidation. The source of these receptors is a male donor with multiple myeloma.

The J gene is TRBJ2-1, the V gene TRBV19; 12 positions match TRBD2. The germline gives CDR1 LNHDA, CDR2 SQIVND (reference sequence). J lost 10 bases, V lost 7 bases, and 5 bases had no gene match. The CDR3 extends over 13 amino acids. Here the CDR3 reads CASTHLAGGEQFF. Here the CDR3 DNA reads TGTGCCAGTACCCACCTAGCGGGAGGGGAGCAGTTCTTC.

The chain's CDR3 is CASSLIGETQYF. CDR3 DNA sequence: TGCGCCAGCAGCTTGATAGGAGAGACCCAGTACTTC. The gene calls are TRBV5-1 and TRBJ2-5; D is uncertain. The germline V gene encodes CDR1 SGHRS and CDR2 YFSETQ. Trimming shortened V by 1 base and J by 4 bases, and 5 bases separated the two germline ends. There are 12 residues in the CDR3.

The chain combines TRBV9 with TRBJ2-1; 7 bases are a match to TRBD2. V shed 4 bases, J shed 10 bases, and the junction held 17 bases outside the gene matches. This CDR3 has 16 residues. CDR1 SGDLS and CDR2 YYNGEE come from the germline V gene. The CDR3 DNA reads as TGTGCCAGCAGCCCCTATCCAGCGGGGTATGAAAAGGAGCAGTTCTTC. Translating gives CASSPYPAGYEKEQFF.

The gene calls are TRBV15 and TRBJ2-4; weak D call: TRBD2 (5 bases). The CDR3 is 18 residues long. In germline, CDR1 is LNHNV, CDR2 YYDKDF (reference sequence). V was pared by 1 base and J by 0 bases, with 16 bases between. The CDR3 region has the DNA TGTGCCACCAGCAGAGTCCCAAACATCGGAGGAGCCAAAAACATTCAGTACTTC. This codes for CATSRVPNIGGAKNIQYF.

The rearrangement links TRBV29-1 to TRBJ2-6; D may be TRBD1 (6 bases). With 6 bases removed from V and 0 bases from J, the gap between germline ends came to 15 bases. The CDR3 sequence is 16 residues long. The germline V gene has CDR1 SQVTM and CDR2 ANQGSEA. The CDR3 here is CSVAGDRISGANVLTF. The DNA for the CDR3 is TGCAGCGTAGCAGGGGACCGGATCTCTGGGGCCAACGTCCTGACTTTC. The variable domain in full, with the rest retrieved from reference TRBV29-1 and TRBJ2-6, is SAVISQKPSRDICQRGTSLTIQCQVDSQVTMMFWYRQQPGQSLTLIATANQGSEATYESGFVIDKFPISRPNLTFSTLTVSNMSPEDSSIYLCSVAGDRISGANVLTFGAGSRLTVL.

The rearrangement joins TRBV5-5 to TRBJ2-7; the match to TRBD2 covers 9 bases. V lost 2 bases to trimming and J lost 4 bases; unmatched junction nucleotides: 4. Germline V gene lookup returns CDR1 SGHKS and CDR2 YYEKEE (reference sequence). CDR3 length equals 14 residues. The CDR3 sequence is CASSLITSGYEQYF. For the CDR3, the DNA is TGTGCCAGCAGCTTAATCACTAGCGGGTACGAGCAGTACTTC.

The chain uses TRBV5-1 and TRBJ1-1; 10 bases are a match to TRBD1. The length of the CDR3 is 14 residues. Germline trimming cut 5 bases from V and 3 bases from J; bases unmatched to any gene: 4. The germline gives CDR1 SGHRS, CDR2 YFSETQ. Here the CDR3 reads CASRGTGDYTEAFF. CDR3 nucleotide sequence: TGCGCCAGCAGGGGGACAGGGGATTACACTGAAGCTTTCTTT.

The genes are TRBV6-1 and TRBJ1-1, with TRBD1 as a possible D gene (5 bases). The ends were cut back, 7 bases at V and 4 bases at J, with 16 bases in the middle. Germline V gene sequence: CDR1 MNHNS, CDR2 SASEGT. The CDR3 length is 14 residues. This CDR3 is CASTDQGWSTEAFF. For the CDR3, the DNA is TGTGCCAGCACCGACCAGGGATGGAGCACTGAAGCTTTCTTT.

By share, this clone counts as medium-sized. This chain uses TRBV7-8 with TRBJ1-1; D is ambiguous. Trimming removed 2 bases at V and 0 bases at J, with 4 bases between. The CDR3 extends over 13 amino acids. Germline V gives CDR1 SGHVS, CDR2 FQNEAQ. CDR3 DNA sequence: TGTGCCAGCAGCTTAACGTTGAACACTGAAGCTTTCTTT. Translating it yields CASSLTLNTEAFF.

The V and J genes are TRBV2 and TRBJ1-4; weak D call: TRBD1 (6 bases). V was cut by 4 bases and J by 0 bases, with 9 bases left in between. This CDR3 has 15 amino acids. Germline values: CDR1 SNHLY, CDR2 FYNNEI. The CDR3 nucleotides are TGTGCCAGCAGTGCGCGGGGGCCAACTAATGAAAAACTGTTTTTT. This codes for CASSARGPTNEKLFF.

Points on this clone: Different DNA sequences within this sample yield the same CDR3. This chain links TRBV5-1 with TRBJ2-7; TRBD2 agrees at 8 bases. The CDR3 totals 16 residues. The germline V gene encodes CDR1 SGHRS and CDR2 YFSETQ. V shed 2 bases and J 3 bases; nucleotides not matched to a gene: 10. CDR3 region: CASSLAPGLGVYEQYF. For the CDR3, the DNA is TGCGCCAGCAGCTTAGCACCGGGACTAGGGGTCTACGAGCAGTACTTC. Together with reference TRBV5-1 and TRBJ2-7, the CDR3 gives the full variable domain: KAGVTQTPRYLIKTRGQQVTLSCSPISGHRSVSWYQQTPGQGLQFLFEYFSETQRNKGNFPGRFSGRQFSNSRSEMNVSTLELGDSALYLCASSLAPGLGVYEQYFGPGTRLTVT.

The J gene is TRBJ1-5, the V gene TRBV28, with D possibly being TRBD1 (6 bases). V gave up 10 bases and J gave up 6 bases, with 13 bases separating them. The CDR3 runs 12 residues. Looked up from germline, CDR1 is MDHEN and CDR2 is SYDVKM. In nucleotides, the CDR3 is TGTGCCACAGGGGCGGGTGTTCAGCCCCAGCATTTT. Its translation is CATGAGVQPQHF.

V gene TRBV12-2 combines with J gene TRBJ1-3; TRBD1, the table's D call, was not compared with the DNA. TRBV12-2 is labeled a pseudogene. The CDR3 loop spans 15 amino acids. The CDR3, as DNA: TGTGCCAGCAGCCGAGGACAGGGATACGGAAACACCATATATTTT. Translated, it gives CASSRGQGYGNTIYF.

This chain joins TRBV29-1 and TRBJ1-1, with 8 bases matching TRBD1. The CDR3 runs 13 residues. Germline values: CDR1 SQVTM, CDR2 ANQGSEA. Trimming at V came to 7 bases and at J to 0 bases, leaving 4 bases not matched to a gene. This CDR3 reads CSAGQGLNTEAFF. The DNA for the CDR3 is TGCAGCGCCGGACAGGGATTGAACACTGAAGCTTTCTTT.

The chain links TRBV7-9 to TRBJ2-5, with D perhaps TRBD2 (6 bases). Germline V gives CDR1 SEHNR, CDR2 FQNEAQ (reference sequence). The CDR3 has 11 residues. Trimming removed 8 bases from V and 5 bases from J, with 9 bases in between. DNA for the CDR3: TGTGCCAGCGGGAGGACGGAGACCCAGTACTTC. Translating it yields CASGRTETQYF.

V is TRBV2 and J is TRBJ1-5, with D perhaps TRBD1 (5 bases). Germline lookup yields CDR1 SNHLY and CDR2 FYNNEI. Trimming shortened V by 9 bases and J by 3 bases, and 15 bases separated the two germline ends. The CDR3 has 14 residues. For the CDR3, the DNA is TGTGCCAGTTCGGGGGGACCTCTCAATCAGCCCCAGCATTTT. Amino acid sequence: CASSGGPLNQPQHF.

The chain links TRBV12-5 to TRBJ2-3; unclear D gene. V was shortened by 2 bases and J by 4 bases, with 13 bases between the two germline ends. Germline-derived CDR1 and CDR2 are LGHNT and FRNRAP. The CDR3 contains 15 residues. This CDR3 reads CASGLSIGIPDTQYF. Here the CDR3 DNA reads TGTGCTAGTGGTTTGAGTATTGGGATCCCAGATACGCAGTATTTT.

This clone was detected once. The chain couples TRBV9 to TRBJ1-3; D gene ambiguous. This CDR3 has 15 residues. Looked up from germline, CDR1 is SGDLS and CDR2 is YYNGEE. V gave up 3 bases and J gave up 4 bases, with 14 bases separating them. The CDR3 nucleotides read TGTGCCAGCAGCGGGACGGACTCGAAAGGAAACACCATATATTTT. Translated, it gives CASSGTDSKGNTIYF.

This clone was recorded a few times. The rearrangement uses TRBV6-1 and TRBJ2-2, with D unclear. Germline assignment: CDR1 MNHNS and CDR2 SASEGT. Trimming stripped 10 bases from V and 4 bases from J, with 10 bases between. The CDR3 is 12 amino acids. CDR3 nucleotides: TGTGCCACCTGGGGTTCCACCGGGGAGCTGTTTTTT. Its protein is CATWGSTGELFF.